This paragraph covers one T cell receptor beta chain sequence. Antigen: not known. V was clipped by 5 bases and J by 2 bases, with 15 bases between them. CDR3 size: 15 residues. Germline V gives CDR1 SSHAT, CDR2 FNYEAQ (reference sequence). The record originates from a study of shared clonotypes between healthy human individuals. Study summary: Donors had three CD4 naive, three CD4 memory, two CD8 naive and one CD8 memory plate apiece.

Several immunoSEQ plates received, in even portions, the genomic DNA of each subset. Per the original methods: Junction-only immunoSEQ sequences carried no quality scores, so filtering differed. The data were produced by immunoSEQ multiplex PCR, yet TCRdb's version contains in-frame clones alone and is incomplete. For V, J and clone size, that table is used; D and trimming come from the DNA. Altogether millions of clones are present, about 92% being singletons, with the ten largest covering 1.7%. Terminally differentiated effector memory CD45RA+ cells were excluded from the naive CD8 cells, which were CD45RO-negative and positively selected for CCR7. Points from the study as a whole: Despite large depth, sorted-subset datasets appeared incompletely sequenced.

The receptor comes from a man aged 18 to 30 in good health. Some clones in this sample may be carry-over from other donors' samples. The J gene is TRBJ2-5, the V gene TRBV7-7; possibly TRBD2 for D (5 bases). What was sequenced was naive CD8+ T cells from PBMCs. The CDR3 here is CASSQGLRGQETQYF. CDR3 coding DNA: TGTGCCAGCAGCCAAGGTCTCCGGGGTCAAGAGACCCAGTACTTC.